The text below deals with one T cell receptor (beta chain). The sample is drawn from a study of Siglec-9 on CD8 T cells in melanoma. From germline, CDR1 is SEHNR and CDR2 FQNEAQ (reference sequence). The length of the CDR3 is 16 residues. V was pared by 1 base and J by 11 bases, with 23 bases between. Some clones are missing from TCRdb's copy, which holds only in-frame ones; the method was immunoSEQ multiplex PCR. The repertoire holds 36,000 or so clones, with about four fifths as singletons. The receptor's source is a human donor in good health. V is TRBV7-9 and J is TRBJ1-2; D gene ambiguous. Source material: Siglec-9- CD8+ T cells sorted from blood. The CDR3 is CASSLGSMGSPIRYTF. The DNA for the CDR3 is TGTGCCAGCAGCTTAGGTAGTATGGGATCGCCTATTCGGTACACCTTC.